The 20 T cell receptor beta chains reported below all come from one sample, sequenced in a study of CD8 T cells in Susac syndrome. RNA, at about 0.45 to 1 ug, was reverse transcribed with random hexamers. TCRdb itself ran the immunoSEQ multiplex PCR reads through MiXCR, one entry per CDR3 protein. The sample records 180,000 or so distinct CDR3 sequences, around 94% being singletons. Sequencing used CD4+ T cells from PBMCs. The receptors stem from a human donor in good health.

V is TRBV30 and J is TRBJ1-2; D is perhaps TRBD1 (6 bases). Germline loops: CDR1 GTSNPN, CDR2 SVGIG (reference sequence). V was clipped by 4 bases and J by 0 bases, with 9 bases between them. This CDR3 is built from 13 residues. This CDR3 reads CAWMDRTNYGYTF. CDR3 nucleotides: TGTGCCTGGATGGACAGAACTAACTATGGCTACACCTTC.

The chain couples TRBV29-1 to TRBJ2-6; either TRBD1 or TRBD2 may fit D (5 bases each). Germline CDR1 SQVTM, CDR2 ANQGSEA. The CDR3 runs to 15 residues. V shed 6 bases and J shed 0 bases, with 12 bases lying between them. Here the CDR3 reads CSVLGPLSGANVLTF. CDR3 sequence (DNA): TGCAGCGTCCTGGGACCCCTCTCTGGGGCCAACGTCCTGACTTTC. Full variable domain (remainder filled in from reference TRBV29-1 and TRBJ2-6): SAVISQKPSRDICQRGTSLTIQCQVDSQVTMMFWYRQQPGQSLTLIATANQGSEATYESGFVIDKFPISRPNLTFSTLTVSNMSPEDSSIYLCSVLGPLSGANVLTFGAGSRLTVL.

The chain combines TRBV7-9 with TRBJ2-7; 8 bases are a match to TRBD1. Per the germline V gene, CDR1 is SEHNR and CDR2 is FQNEAQ (reference sequence). This CDR3 has 17 amino acids. Trimming at V came to 5 bases and at J to 3 bases, leaving 15 bases not matched to a gene. CDR3 nucleotides: TGTGCCAGCAGCCGGCGGGTTCGCCAGGGGGCTGGCTACGAGCAGTACTTC. Residues: CASSRRVRQGAGYEQYF. Supplemented by reference TRBV7-9 and TRBJ2-7, the full variable domain reads DTGVSQNPRHKITKRGQNVTFRCDPISEHNRLYWYRQTLGQGPEFLTYFQNEAQLEKSRLLSDRFSAERPKGSFSTLEIQRTEQGDSAMYLCASSRRVRQGAGYEQYFGPGTRLTVT.

This clonotype appeared once. This chain links TRBV19 with TRBJ2-3, with a weak D call TRBD1 (6 bases). The CDR3 consists of 15 residues. V shed 2 bases and J shed 6 bases, with 15 bases lying between them. From germline, CDR1 is LNHDA and CDR2 SQIVND (reference sequence). The DNA for the CDR3 is TGTGCCAGTAGTATACGCCAAGGGGGAAGTGATACGCAGTATTTT. This encodes CASSIRQGGSDTQYF.

This sequence joins TRBV7-8 and TRBJ2-7; the D gene is possibly TRBD2 (6 bases). The V end was cut by 2 bases, the J end by 3 bases, with 14 bases between. Germline loops: CDR1 SGHVS, CDR2 FQNEAQ. CDR3 length equals 15 residues. CDR3: CASSLTTVGGYEQYF. For the CDR3, the DNA is TGTGCCAGCAGCTTAACGACAGTGGGGGGCTACGAGCAGTACTTC.

This clonotype was seen only once. The CDR3 sequence is CASSTLAQETQYF. CDR3 coding DNA: TGTGCCAGCAGTACACTAGCCCAAGAGACCCAGTACTTC. The V and J genes are TRBV25-1 and TRBJ2-5; TRBD2 might be the D (6 bases). Germline-derived CDR1 and CDR2 are MGHDK and SYGVNS. This CDR3 comprises 13 residues. The V gene lost 5 bases and the J gene lost 1 base, with 8 bases spanning the gap. Drawing the rest from reference TRBV25-1 and TRBJ2-5, the complete variable domain is EADIYQTPRYLVIGTGKKITLECSQTMGHDKMYWYQQDPGMELHLIHYSYGVNSTEKGDLSSESTVSRIRTEHFPLTLESARPSHTSQYLCASSTLAQETQYFGPGTRLLVL.

The chain is built from TRBV20-1 and TRBJ1-1, with D hard to call. This CDR3 has 12 amino acids. Between the trimmed V and J ends, which lost 6 bases and 6 bases, there was a span of 14 bases. The germline V gene encodes CDR1 DFQATT and CDR2 SNEGSKA (reference sequence). Here the CDR3 DNA reads TGCAGTGCCCTCCATGCGGGTGCTGAAGCTTTCTTT. It yields the protein CSALHAGAEAFF.

The CDR3 here is CASSRGTDSNQPQHF. In DNA form, the CDR3 reads TGTGCCAGCAGCAGAGGGACGGATAGCAATCAGCCCCAGCATTTT. The genes are TRBV2 and TRBJ1-5; perhaps TRBD1 as D (5 bases). The ends were cut back, 6 bases at V and 0 bases at J, with 12 bases in the middle. In germline, CDR1 is SNHLY, CDR2 FYNNEI. The CDR3 has 15 amino acids.

The V and J genes are TRBV29-1 and TRBJ2-7; 7 bases match TRBD1. Germline CDR1 SQVTM, CDR2 ANQGSEA. The junction had 7 bases not matched to a gene; V was cut back by 4 bases and J by 1 base. The CDR3 contains 14 residues. DNA of the CDR3: TGCAGCGTTGTATCGTACAGGGGATCCTACGAGCAGTACTTC. Amino acid sequence: CSVVSYRGSYEQYF.

This clonotype was recorded once. The chain carries TRBV4-1 and TRBJ2-3; D perhaps matches TRBD1 (7 bases). The CDR3 is 15 amino acids. V lost 0 bases, J lost 5 bases, and 12 bases lay in between. Germline CDR1 reads MGHRA; CDR2 reads YSYEKL. Here the CDR3 DNA reads TGCGCCAGCAGCCAAGATCCCAGGGGGGTAGATACGCAGTATTTT. Translation: CASSQDPRGVDTQYF.

V and J are TRBV7-2 and TRBJ2-1; 10 bases map to TRBD1. Germline V gives CDR1 SGHTA, CDR2 FQGNSA. V dropped 4 bases and J dropped 15; count of bases not matched to a gene: 9. The CDR3 contains 13 residues. In nucleotides, the CDR3 is TGTGCCAGCAGCTATTCGACAGGGGGCTTTCCGTTCTTC. Its translation: CASSYSTGGFPFF.

The V call is TRBV19, the J call TRBJ1-6, with TRBD1 matching 10 bases. V was pared by 5 bases and J by 10 bases, with 5 bases of the junction left unmatched. This CDR3 is 14 amino acids long. The germline gives CDR1 LNHDA, CDR2 SQIVND (reference sequence). CDR3 nucleotides: TGTGCCAGTAGTCATCGGGACAGGGGATCACCCCTCCACTTT. Residues: CASSHRDRGSPLHF. The full variable domain, with the rest looked up from reference TRBV19 and TRBJ1-6, is DGGITQSPKYLFRKEGQNVTLSCEQNLNHDAMYWYRQDPGQGLRLIYYSQIVNDFQKGDIAEGYSVSREKKESFPLTVTSAQKNPTAFYLCASSHRDRGSPLHFGNGTRLTVT.

V gene TRBV29-1 combines with J gene TRBJ2-3; possibly TRBD1 for D (5 bases). This CDR3 is 18 amino acids long. Per the germline V gene, CDR1 is SQVTM and CDR2 is ANQGSEA. Trimming removed 7 bases from V and 0 bases from J, with 26 bases in between. The DNA for the CDR3 is TGCAGCGCCGGTGACGGTCGGCCCTGGGGCGCTAGCACAGATACGCAGTATTTT. It yields the protein CSAGDGRPWGASTDTQYF.

The V gene is TRBV4-3, the J gene TRBJ2-3; TRBD2 might be the D (5 bases). Trimming cost V 4 bases and J 5 bases, with 16 bases left between them. Germline CDR1 LGHNA, CDR2 YSLEER. The CDR3 is 15 amino acids. As DNA, the CDR3 is TGCGCCAGCAGCCCGACTGGGAGCTATGTAGATACGCAGTATTTT. Translated, it gives CASSPTGSYVDTQYF.

The chain links TRBV27 to TRBJ1-3, with 9 bases fitting TRBD1. The V gene's germline CDR1 is MNHEY and CDR2 SMNVEV (reference sequence). The CDR3 runs 15 residues. With V trimmed by 6 bases and J by 4 bases, 7 bases remained unmatched. The CDR3 loop is CASRPTGGSGNTIYF. CDR3 DNA sequence: TGTGCCAGCAGGCCAACAGGGGGCTCAGGAAACACCATATATTTT.

The rearrangement uses TRBV9 and TRBJ2-1; TRBD1 is a possible D gene (5 bases). The V and J ends lost 3 bases and 7 bases respectively, with 17 bases between them. The CDR3 runs to 15 residues. The germline gives CDR1 SGDLS, CDR2 YYNGEE. Here the CDR3 DNA reads TGTGCCAGCAGCGAGGGGCTCGTGGGCATGAATGAGCAGTTCTTC. Its translation is CASSEGLVGMNEQFF.

The chain links TRBV4-2 to TRBJ2-7; 7 bases line up with TRBD1. This CDR3 contains 14 residues. Germline lookup yields CDR1 LGHNA and CDR2 YNFKEQ. V trimming: 4 bases; J trimming: 2 bases; junction bases outside the gene matches: 5. CDR3: CASSPLTGTYEQYF. The CDR3 DNA sequence: TGTGCCAGCAGCCCGCTGACAGGGACCTACGAGCAGTACTTC.

The CDR3 DNA reads TGCAGTGCTAGAGACCCTACCATGGGTGACTATGGCTACACCTTC. It codes for CSARDPTMGDYGYTF. The rearrangement joins TRBV20-1 to TRBJ1-2; D is ambiguous. The germline V gene encodes CDR1 DFQATT and CDR2 SNEGSKA (reference sequence). The CDR3 runs 15 residues. Between the trimmed V and J ends, which lost 0 bases and 3 bases, there was a span of 14 bases.

The rearrangement joins TRBV4-3 to TRBJ2-3; D is perhaps TRBD2 (7 bases). With 1 base removed from V and 3 bases from J, the gap between germline ends came to 14 bases. There are 16 residues in the CDR3. CDR1 and CDR2 (germline): LGHNA, YSLEER. CDR3 amino acids: CASSQVGGRRTDTQYF. CDR3 nucleotide sequence: TGCGCCAGCAGCCAAGTCGGGGGGCGCCGGACAGATACGCAGTATTTT.

This chain joins TRBV29-1 and TRBJ1-1; D perhaps matches TRBD1 (5 bases). The V end lost 5 bases, the J end lost 4 bases, and 14 bases lay between the germline ends. This CDR3 spans 13 amino acids. Germline V lookup: CDR1 SQVTM, CDR2 ANQGSEA. CDR3 DNA: TGCAGCGTTTCGGCGGGGACCGGCACTGAAGCTTTCTTT. Protein product: CSVSAGTGTEAFF.